This is a list of T cell receptor beta chains from one sample in a study of technical replicates of blood from a few donors. TCRdb's table, derived via immunoSEQ multiplex PCR, lists solely in-frame clones and lacks some. Among approximately 87,000 clones listed, 91% were seen once. The sequencing sample was made of T cells isolated from PBMCs. The receptors derive from a human donor in good health. Some clones in this sample may be carry-over from other donors' samples. The CDR3 runs from the conserved cysteine through the conserved F or W. D genes are given only for firm matches. The listing skips clone size in some rows; elsewhere it reads once, few, many or a size class.

j_call: TRBJ1-1; v_call: TRBV27; d_call: .; clone_size: .; cdr3_nt: TGTGCCAGCAGTTTAAAGGGGCACACTGAAGCTTTCTTT; cdr3_aa: CASSLKGHTEAFF
j_call: TRBJ2-7; v_call: TRBV5-1; d_call: TRBD2; clone_size: .; cdr3_nt: TGCGCCAGCAGCTTGGACGGGACGGGAGGCTACGAGCAGTACTTC; cdr3_aa: CASSLDGTGGYEQYF
j_call: TRBJ2-1; v_call: TRBV2; d_call: TRBD2; clone_size: .; cdr3_nt: TGTGCCAGCAGTGCCCCTAGCGGGATACAAAATGAGCAGTTCTTC; cdr3_aa: CASSAPSGIQNEQFF
j_call: TRBJ2-7; v_call: TRBV2; d_call: TRBD1; clone_size: once; cdr3_nt: TGTGCCAGCCGACAGGGTATATACGAGCAGTACTTC; cdr3_aa: CASRQGIYEQYF
j_call: TRBJ2-1; v_call: TRBV7-2; d_call: TRBD2; clone_size: .; cdr3_nt: TGTGCCAGCAGCTTAATGGGTAGCGGGAGTAGGGTCAATGAGCAGTTCTTC; cdr3_aa: CASSLMGSGSRVNEQFF
j_call: TRBJ2-1; v_call: TRBV7-9; d_call: TRBD2; clone_size: .; cdr3_nt: TGTGCCAGCAGCTTAGGGGCTAGCGGGTTTATGAAGGGCAATGAGCAGTTCTTC; cdr3_aa: CASSLGASGFMKGNEQFF
j_call: TRBJ2-2; v_call: TRBV6-4; d_call: .; clone_size: .; cdr3_nt: TGTGCCACACAGGAAGTGGAGACCGGGGAGCTGTTTTTT; cdr3_aa: CATQEVETGELFF
j_call: TRBJ1-5; v_call: TRBV6-6; d_call: .; clone_size: .; cdr3_nt: TGTGCCGCATATCCATCAGGGGGCAATCAGCCCCAGCATTTT; cdr3_aa: CAAYPSGGNQPQHF
j_call: TRBJ1-2; v_call: TRBV15; d_call: TRBD1; clone_size: .; cdr3_nt: TGTGCCACCAGCAGAGGGGACAGGGGAAACTATGGCTACACCTTC; cdr3_aa: CATSRGDRGNYGYTF
j_call: TRBJ1-1; v_call: TRBV30; d_call: .; clone_size: .; cdr3_nt: TGTGCCTGGAGTGTAATGGGGACTACTGAAGCTTTCTTT; cdr3_aa: CAWSVMGTTEAFF
j_call: TRBJ2-1; v_call: TRBV6-5; d_call: .; clone_size: once; cdr3_nt: TGTGCCAGCAGTCCCCTATCGCATCCAGAGCAGTTCTTC; cdr3_aa: CASSPLSHPEQFF
j_call: TRBJ2-5; v_call: TRBV19; d_call: .; clone_size: .; cdr3_nt: TGTGCCAGTAGCTCGCAGAGGAGAGAGACCCAGTACTTC; cdr3_aa: CASSSQRRETQYF
j_call: TRBJ1-1; v_call: TRBV19; d_call: .; clone_size: .; cdr3_nt: TGTGCCAGTAGCTGGGCGAACACTGAAGCTTTCTTT; cdr3_aa: CASSWANTEAFF
j_call: TRBJ1-2; v_call: TRBV6-1; d_call: .; clone_size: .; cdr3_nt: TGTGCCAGCAGTGAATGGGGAGGTGACTATGGCTACACCTTC; cdr3_aa: CASSEWGGDYGYTF
j_call: TRBJ1-5; v_call: TRBV10-1; d_call: TRBD1; clone_size: .; cdr3_nt: TGCGCCAGCAGTGGGACAGGGAATCCGGGCAATCAGCCCCAGCATTTT; cdr3_aa: CASSGTGNPGNQPQHF
j_call: TRBJ2-2; v_call: TRBV6-5; d_call: .; clone_size: .; cdr3_nt: TGTGCCAGCAAAATTACAGGGTCAGGATCCGGGGAGCTGTTTTTT; cdr3_aa: CASKITGSGSGELFF
j_call: TRBJ2-3; v_call: TRBV27; d_call: TRBD2; clone_size: .; cdr3_nt: TGTGCCAGCAGTCCATTTAGCGGGAGCGACGATACGCAGTATTTT; cdr3_aa: CASSPFSGSDDTQYF
j_call: TRBJ1-2; v_call: TRBV19; d_call: .; clone_size: .; cdr3_nt: TGTGCCAGTAGTGGTGGCACCCCCTATGGCTACACCTTC; cdr3_aa: CASSGGTPYGYTF
j_call: TRBJ2-7; v_call: TRBV7-7; d_call: TRBD2; clone_size: .; cdr3_nt: TGTGCTAGCAGCTTAGAGGCTAGCGGGAGCTACGAGCAGTACTTC; cdr3_aa: CASSLEASGSYEQYF
j_call: TRBJ1-4; v_call: TRBV7-3; d_call: TRBD1; clone_size: .; cdr3_nt: TGTGCCAGCAGCTTCGGACAGGGGGAAGGGGAAAAACTGTTTTTT; cdr3_aa: CASSFGQGEGEKLFF
j_call: TRBJ2-7; v_call: TRBV2; d_call: TRBD1; clone_size: .; cdr3_nt: TGTGCCAGCAGCTCCGGGACAGGACAGGAGAGGGAATACGAGCAGTACTTC; cdr3_aa: CASSSGTGQEREYEQYF
j_call: TRBJ2-7; v_call: TRBV5-1; d_call: TRBD1; clone_size: .; cdr3_nt: TGCGCCAGCAGCTTGGGAGACAGGGGGACCGAGCAGTACTTC; cdr3_aa: CASSLGDRGTEQYF
j_call: TRBJ2-1; v_call: TRBV10-2; d_call: TRBD2; clone_size: .; cdr3_nt: TGCGCCAGCACTTTAGCGGGAACCTACAATGAGCAGTTCTTC; cdr3_aa: CASTLAGTYNEQFF
j_call: TRBJ1-5; v_call: TRBV4-3; d_call: .; clone_size: .; cdr3_nt: TGCGCCAGCAGCCAACTAGGGGCCAATCAGCCCCAGCATTTT; cdr3_aa: CASSQLGANQPQHF
j_call: TRBJ2-3; v_call: TRBV7-3; d_call: TRBD2; clone_size: .; cdr3_nt: TGTGCCAGCAGCGATCAGCGGGGTGGCACAGATACGCAGTATTTT; cdr3_aa: CASSDQRGGTDTQYF
j_call: TRBJ2-3; v_call: TRBV27; d_call: .; clone_size: .; cdr3_nt: TGTGCCAGCAGTTTTAGTTTCACCGATACGCAGTATTTT; cdr3_aa: CASSFSFTDTQYF
j_call: TRBJ1-4; v_call: TRBV18; d_call: TRBD1; clone_size: .; cdr3_nt: TGTGCCAGCTCACCAAGGGGACAGGGAAATGAAAAACTGTTTTTT; cdr3_aa: CASSPRGQGNEKLFF
j_call: TRBJ2-7; v_call: TRBV4-1; d_call: TRBD2; clone_size: .; cdr3_nt: TGCGCCAGCAGCCTCCAGAAGAGCGGGAACCCCTACGAGCAGTACTTC; cdr3_aa: CASSLQKSGNPYEQYF
j_call: TRBJ1-2; v_call: TRBV2; d_call: .; clone_size: .; cdr3_nt: TGTGCCAGCAGGGGATGGACAGAAGCTAACTATGGCTACACCTTC; cdr3_aa: CASRGWTEANYGYTF
j_call: TRBJ1-1; v_call: TRBV6-1; d_call: TRBD1; clone_size: once; cdr3_nt: TGTGCCAGCAGTGACGAGACAGGGGGCAGGTCTGAAGCTTTCTTT; cdr3_aa: CASSDETGGRSEAFF
j_call: TRBJ1-1; v_call: TRBV5-1; d_call: .; clone_size: once; cdr3_nt: TGCGCCAGCAGCTTGGCGGCAGGGGATCAGAACACTGAAGCTTTCTTT; cdr3_aa: CASSLAAGDQNTEAFF
j_call: TRBJ2-5; v_call: TRBV19; d_call: .; clone_size: .; cdr3_nt: TGTGCCAGTAGTATTCGTCACCAAGAGACCCAGTACTTC; cdr3_aa: CASSIRHQETQYF
j_call: TRBJ2-5; v_call: TRBV6-1; d_call: .; clone_size: .; cdr3_nt: TGTGCCAGCAGTGAAGCGCTGAGCGGCCTCTTACCCGGGGAGACCCAGTACTTC; cdr3_aa: CASSEALSGLLPGETQYF
j_call: TRBJ1-4; v_call: TRBV19; d_call: .; clone_size: few; cdr3_nt: TGTGCCAGTACCCAGGGTGAAAAACTGTTTTTT; cdr3_aa: CASTQGEKLFF
j_call: TRBJ2-7; v_call: TRBV5-1; d_call: .; clone_size: .; cdr3_nt: TGCGCCAGCAGCTCGAGGTCGGCGGGAAACGAGCAGTACTTC; cdr3_aa: CASSSRSAGNEQYF
j_call: TRBJ2-1; v_call: TRBV5-6; d_call: .; clone_size: once; cdr3_nt: TGTGCCAGCAGCTTGCAGCGTCCCTCCTACAATGAGCAGTTCTTC; cdr3_aa: CASSLQRPSYNEQFF
j_call: TRBJ2-3; v_call: TRBV30; d_call: TRBD1; clone_size: .; cdr3_nt: TGTGCCTGGAGTCAGGGACAGGGGGTTGCGGATACGCAGTATTTT; cdr3_aa: CAWSQGQGVADTQYF
j_call: TRBJ2-7; v_call: TRBV2; d_call: TRBD1; clone_size: .; cdr3_nt: TGTGCCAGCAGTGGCCCGGACAGGGACAACGAGCAGTACTTC; cdr3_aa: CASSGPDRDNEQYF
j_call: TRBJ1-3; v_call: TRBV5-1; d_call: TRBD1; clone_size: .; cdr3_nt: TGCGCCAGCAGCTTCACAGGGGAAGGAAACACCATATATTTT; cdr3_aa: CASSFTGEGNTIYF
j_call: TRBJ1-1; v_call: TRBV28; d_call: .; clone_size: .; cdr3_nt: TGTGCCAGCAGTTTACATCAATCAGGATATAACACTGAAGCTTTCTTT; cdr3_aa: CASSLHQSGYNTEAFF
j_call: TRBJ2-3; v_call: TRBV9; d_call: TRBD2; clone_size: .; cdr3_nt: TGTGCCAGCAGCTCATACATGACTAGCGGGACCACAGATACGCAGTATTTT; cdr3_aa: CASSSYMTSGTTDTQYF